This TCR beta chain was identified during a study of metastatic and nonmetastatic thyroid tumors. Study context: The authors compared repertoires across blood and tumor or nodule tissue from malignant and benign thyroid patients. General study results and limits: TCR beta diversity was reportedly significantly higher in malignant thyroid tumors than benign nodules, in blood and tumor.

None of the patients had undergone any treatment ahead of thyroid surgery. A note on this clone: Its matching antigen is unknown. At one boundary the junction diverges from the germline segment, which might be a read error.

Per the authors' pipeline: The study's classifier, a distant-metastasis tool for papillary thyroid cancer, was built using CDR3 differences across clinicopathological groups. From the PCR reads, TCRdb re-called clones with MiXCR. Clone size and V and J calls follow TCRdb, not the original study. There are over 7,500 clones in the sample; 9.5% to 12% occur only once, and around 8% lies in the top ten. Germline values: CDR1 KGHSH, CDR2 LQKENI. The length of the CDR3 is 15 residues. The source is a female donor with papillary thyroid cancer or a benign thyroid nodule (not recorded which). Some clones in this sample may be carry-over from other donors' samples. Sequencing input: tumor tissue. The V and J genes are TRBV18 and TRBJ2-4; D is uncertain. This chain's CDR3 is CASSPRRADKDIQYF. The CDR3 DNA is TGTGCCAGCTCACCTCGAAGGGCAGACAAAGACATTCAGTACTTC.